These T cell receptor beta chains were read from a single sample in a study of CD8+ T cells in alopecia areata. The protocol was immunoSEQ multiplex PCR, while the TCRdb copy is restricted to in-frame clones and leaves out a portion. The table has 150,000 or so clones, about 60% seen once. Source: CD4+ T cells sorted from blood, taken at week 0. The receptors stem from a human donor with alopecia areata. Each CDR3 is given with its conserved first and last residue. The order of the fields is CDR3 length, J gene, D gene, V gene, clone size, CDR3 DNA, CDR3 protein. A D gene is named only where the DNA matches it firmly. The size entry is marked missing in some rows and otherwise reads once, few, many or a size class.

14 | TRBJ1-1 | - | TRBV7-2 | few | TGTGCCAGCCTGAGGCCGACAACAAACACTGAAGCTTTCTTT | CASLRPTTNTEAFF
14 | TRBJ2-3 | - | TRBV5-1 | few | TGCGCCAGCAGCTTAGCGGGCCTCGGGGATACGCAGTATTTT | CASSLAGLGDTQYF
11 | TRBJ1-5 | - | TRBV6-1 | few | TGTGCCAGCGGGATCAATCAGCCCCAGCATTTT | CASGINQPQHF
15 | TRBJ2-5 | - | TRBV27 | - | TGTGCCAGCAGTTCACAAGGGGCGTCCCAAGAGACCCAGTACTTC | CASSSQGASQETQYF
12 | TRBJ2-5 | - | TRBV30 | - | TGTGCCTGGAGTGTTTGGAGGGAGACCCAGTACTTC | CAWSVWRETQYF
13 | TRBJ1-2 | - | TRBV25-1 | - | TGTGCCAGCAGAGACCCGGACGGCTATGGCTACACCTTC | CASRDPDGYGYTF
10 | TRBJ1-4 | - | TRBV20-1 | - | TGCAGTGCGAGCAAACCGGGACCCACTTTT | CSASKPGPTF
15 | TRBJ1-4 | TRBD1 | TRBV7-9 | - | TGTGCCAGCAGCGAGGGACAGGGGGCCGGAGAAAAACTGTTTTTT | CASSEGQGAGEKLFF
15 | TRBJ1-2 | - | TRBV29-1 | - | TGCAGCGTTGAGAGTCCGGGACTTGCTAACTATGGCTACACCTTC | CSVESPGLANYGYTF
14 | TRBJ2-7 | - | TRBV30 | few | TGTGCCTGGAGTGTACAGGGCAGGGTATACGAGCAGTACTTC | CAWSVQGRVYEQYF
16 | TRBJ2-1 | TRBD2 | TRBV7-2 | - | TGTGCCAGCAGCCCAGATAGCGGGGGGTCCCTCAATGAGCAGTTCTTC | CASSPDSGGSLNEQFF
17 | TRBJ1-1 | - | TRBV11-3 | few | TGTGCCAGCAGCCAAACCCGGGACCGCCGTTGGAACACTGAAGCTTTCTTT | CASSQTRDRRWNTEAFF
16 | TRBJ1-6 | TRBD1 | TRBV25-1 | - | TGTGCCAGCACCAAGCGGACAGGGGCTTTGGATTCACCCCTCCACTTT | CASTKRTGALDSPLHF
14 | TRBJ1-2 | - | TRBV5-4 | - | TGTGCCAGCAGCTTTAGCCAGGGCTTGAGTGGCTACACCTTC | CASSFSQGLSGYTF
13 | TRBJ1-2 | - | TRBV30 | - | TGTGCCTGGAGTGTTGACCTTAACTATGGCTACACCTTC | CAWSVDLNYGYTF
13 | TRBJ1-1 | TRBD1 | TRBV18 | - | TGTGCCAGCTCCCGACAGGGAAACACTGAAGCTTTCTTT | CASSRQGNTEAFF
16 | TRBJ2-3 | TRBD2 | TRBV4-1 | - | TGCGCCAGCAGCCAAGCTCCTAGCGGATACACAGATACGCAGTATTTT | CASSQAPSGYTDTQYF
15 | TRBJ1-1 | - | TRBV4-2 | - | TGTGCCAGCAGCCAAGATCGGAGGGGGTACGCTGAAGCTTTCTTT | CASSQDRRGYAEAFF
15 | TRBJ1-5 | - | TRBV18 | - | TGTGCCAGCTCGGACTTGGACGGGCCTTTCTCGGCCCAGCATTTT | CASSDLDGPFSAQHF
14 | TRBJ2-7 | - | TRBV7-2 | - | TGTGCCAGCAGCTCTCAGGGAAGTGACTACGAGCAGTACTTC | CASSSQGSDYEQYF
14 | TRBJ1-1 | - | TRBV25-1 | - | TGTGCCAGCAGTGAATTTACGGCGTACACTGAAGCTTTCTTT | CASSEFTAYTEAFF
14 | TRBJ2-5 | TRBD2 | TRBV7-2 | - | TGTGCCAGCAGCTTAGTATCTAGCGGGGAGGCCCAGTACTTC | CASSLVSSGEAQYF
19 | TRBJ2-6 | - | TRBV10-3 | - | TGTGCCATCAGTGAAGGCCTGACAGGACATAGCTCTGGGGCCAACGTCCTGACTTTC | CAISEGLTGHSSGANVLTF
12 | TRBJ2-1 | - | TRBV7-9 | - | TGTGCCAGCAGCTTAGACCACAATGAGCAGTTCTTC | CASSLDHNEQFF